This TCR beta chain originates from a study of regulatory T cells in long-lasting Graves disease (dated by TCRdb to the early 2020s). At the level of the whole study: Persistent Graves' disease was defined as antithyroid drug treatment for over 5 years with persistently positive TSH receptor autoantibodies. Peripheral blood TCR sequencing and RNA sequencing compared persistent Graves' disease patients with newly diagnosed Graves' disease patients. The study took place in China and was registered as a clinical trial. A total of around 35 samples underwent TCR sequencing: roughly 13 from persistent and about 20 from newly diagnosed Graves' disease patients. In the clinical cohort, patients with persistent Graves' disease had used antithyroid drugs for an average of about 9.3 years.

V drops 6 bases and J drops 7 bases, leaving 12 bases in between. The germline V gene sets CDR1 to MNHNS and CDR2 to SASEGT. The CDR3 spans 13 residues, from the cysteine through the phenylalanine. Just CDR3 DNA is preserved here, 39 bases in frame from base 1. About this clonotype: Its antigen is not yet known. Per-base qualities were not stored, and no clone one base away is much larger.

Results the study describes overall, beyond this receptor: Lower TCR Shannon entropy and fewer highly expanded clones were observed in persistent Graves' disease patients than in newly diagnosed patients, which suggested clonal expansion. Persistent disease showed preferential use of TRBV28, TRBJ1-2 and TRBJ2-5, whereas newly diagnosed disease favored TRBV20-1 and TRBJ2-1. More public clonotypes were shared among persistent patients (under 3,000) than among newly diagnosed patients (roughly 1,000). The authors acknowledged the small sample size as a limitation that may reduce accuracy. Only the TCR beta chain was sequenced and analyzed. Because the primary lesion, thyroid tissue, could not be accessed, the study looked at peripheral blood alone.

Interpreted using the paper, the time point label stands for: persistent/refractory GD, antithyroid drugs over 5 years with positive TRAb. RNA was extracted from PBMCs in TRIzol for both TCR sequencing and RNA sequencing. Graves' disease was diagnosed according to American Thyroid Association guidelines. Patients were recruited from an endocrinology department in Xi'an, China. Each patient gave about 10 milliliters of peripheral blood, collected in an EDTA anticoagulant tube. PBMCs were isolated by Ficoll Paque Plus density gradient separation without further T cell sorting. An Agilent 2100 Bioanalyzer and agarose gel were used to check RNA quality, and a NanoDrop 2000 was used to measure RNA concentration. Library preparation used multiplex PCR. Sequencer: Illumina HiSeq 4000. TCR beta libraries were built with iRepertoire HTBI primers and Arm-PCR amplification of CDR3 regions. PCR products were gel purified before sequencing. In the paper's pipeline: Across samples, about 63 TRBV and 14 TRBJ segments were identified and used for gene usage analysis of CDR3 amino acid clonotypes. Filtered high-quality paired reads were merged into contigs using COPE and FqMerger. BLAST was used to align contigs to the IMGT TRBV, TRBD and TRBJ reference genes, and CDR3 was defined following IMGT. Clonotypes above 0.1% frequency were classified as highly expanded clones. Shannon entropy served as the measure of repertoire diversity, while the Gini coefficient captured V-J evenness. A clonotype found in more than one individual was treated as public. TCRdb passed the public sequencing reads through fastp at Q25 and MiXCR, retaining productive beta sequences. Every distinct CDR3 protein forms one entry, paired with its most common genes and DNA. For this entry, the V and J calls and clone size follow TCRdb and not the study's own pipeline. The sample table lists a few hundred thousand distinct CDR3 sequences, roughly 22% of them with a count of one. The ten largest clones capture about an eighth of the sample.

This chain joins TRBV6-1 to TRBJ2-2; the D region possibly corresponds to TRBD2 (6 bases align). Material: peripheral blood mononuclear cells (PBMCs), obtained when the disease was refractory, from a patient treated with antithyroid drugs. The receptor comes from a female donor with Graves disease. The sequence in DNA is TGTGCCAGCAGGGCGGGGCGGGTCGGGGAGCTGTTTTTT. It encodes CASRAGRVGELFF.